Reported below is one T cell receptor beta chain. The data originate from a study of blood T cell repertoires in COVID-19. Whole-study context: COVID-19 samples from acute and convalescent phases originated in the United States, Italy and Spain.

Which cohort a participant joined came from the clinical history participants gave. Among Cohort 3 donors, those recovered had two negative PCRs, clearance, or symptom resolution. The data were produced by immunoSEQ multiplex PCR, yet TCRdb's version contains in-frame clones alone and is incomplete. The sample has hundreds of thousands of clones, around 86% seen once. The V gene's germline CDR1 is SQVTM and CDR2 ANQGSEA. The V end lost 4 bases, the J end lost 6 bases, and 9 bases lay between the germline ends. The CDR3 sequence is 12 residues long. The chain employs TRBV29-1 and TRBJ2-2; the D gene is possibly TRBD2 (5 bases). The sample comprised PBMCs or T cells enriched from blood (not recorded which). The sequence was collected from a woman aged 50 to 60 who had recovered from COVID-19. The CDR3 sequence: CSVVSGSGELFF. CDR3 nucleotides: TGCAGCGTTGTATCGGGGTCCGGGGAGCTGTTTTTT.